Presented here are 4 T cell receptor beta chains from one specimen sequenced in a study of blood T cell repertoires in COVID-19. Assay used: immunoSEQ multiplex PCR; TCRdb lists only in-frame clones, some missing. The table shows a few hundred thousand clones, with roughly 85% occurring only once. Sample: peripheral blood. Receptors were obtained from a man aged 45 to 65 with active or convalescent COVID-19.

V is TRBV15 and J is TRBJ2-4; 8 nucleotides match TRBD2. Germline V lookup: CDR1 LNHNV, CDR2 YYDKDF (reference sequence). The V segment lost 4 bases and the J segment 9 bases; nucleotides outside the gene matches: 17. The CDR3 spans 17 residues. The CDR3 spells CATSIRGGLGSRGIQYF. In nucleotides, the CDR3 is TGTGCCACCAGCATCCGTGGGGGACTAGGCTCAAGGGGCATTCAGTACTTC.

The chain is built from TRBV19 and TRBJ2-7; 12 bases are shared with TRBD2. The junction had 3 bases not matched to a gene; V was cut back by 1 base and J by 5 bases. Germline-derived CDR1 and CDR2 are LNHDA and SQIVND (reference sequence). This CDR3 contains 15 residues. The CDR3 coding sequence is TGTGCCAGTAGTATAGCAGCTAGCGGGAGGGACGAGCAGTACTTC. Its translation is CASSIAASGRDEQYF.

For this clone: The same CDR3 arises from other DNA sequences in this sample as well. V usage is TRBV3-1 (or the pseudogene TRBV3-2) and J usage is TRBJ2-2; 12 bases are a match to TRBD2. CDR3 size: 15 residues. The V and J ends lost 4 bases and 6 bases, in that order; junction bases with no gene match: 3. Germline loops: CDR1 LGHDT, CDR2 YNNKEL (reference sequence). CDR3 DNA: TGTGCCAGCAGCCCAGGACTAGCGGGATCCGGGGAGCTGTTTTTT. This translates into CASSPGLAGSGELFF.

The V call is TRBV7-2, the J call TRBJ1-2; TRBD1 matches 8 bases. From germline, CDR1 is SGHTA and CDR2 FQGNSA. V shed 3 bases, J shed 2 bases, and the junction held 8 bases outside the gene matches. There are 16 residues in the CDR3. The CDR3 reads CASSFGQGAPNYGYTF. The CDR3 DNA reads as TGTGCCAGCAGCTTTGGACAGGGTGCCCCAAACTATGGCTACACCTTC.